Listed below are T cell receptor beta chains from one sample, sequenced in a study of CD8 T cells in Susac syndrome. MiXCR, applied by TCRdb to the immunoSEQ multiplex PCR reads, yields one record per CDR3 protein. Here the sample spans over 95,000 distinct CDR3 sequences, around 90% being singletons. Sequencing was done on a sample of CD4+ T cells from PBMCs. All receptors come from a human donor in good health. CDR3s include the opening cysteine and the closing phenylalanine or tryptophan. The order of the fields is clone size, V gene, D gene, J gene, CDR3 DNA, CDR3 protein. D genes are given only for firm matches. Clone size, where shown, is once, few, many, or a class for clones that have expanded.

-	TRBV7-9	-	TRBJ1-2	TGTGCCAGCAGCCCCGGGAGGGGCGAGTATGGCTACACCTTC	CASSPGRGEYGYTF
-	TRBV7-9	TRBD1	TRBJ2-1	TGTGCCAGCAGCCCAGGGGGCTGGAATGAGCAGTTCTTC	CASSPGGWNEQFF
-	TRBV4-3	-	TRBJ1-6	TGCGCCAGCAGCCAAGATGCGCGGCAGGGATATTCACCCCTCCACTTT	CASSQDARQGYSPLHF
-	TRBV18	TRBD1	TRBJ1-5	TGTGCCAGCTCACAGCCGGGACAGGGGGCCCAGCCCCAGCATTTT	CASSQPGQGAQPQHF
once	TRBV28	-	TRBJ2-4	TGTGCCAGTACACCCGGAGGAGACATTCAGTACTTC	CASTPGGDIQYF
-	TRBV29-1	-	TRBJ2-2	TGCAGCGGCCGATTCACCGGGGAGCTGTTTTTT	CSGRFTGELFF
-	TRBV4-2	-	TRBJ1-1	TGTGCCAGCAGCCAAGGTGCTCGGCAGGAAAACACTGAAGCTTTCTTT	CASSQGARQENTEAFF
-	TRBV19	-	TRBJ1-5	TGTGCCAGCACCCGTGTGGCTTCAGGGTACAATCAGCCCCAGCATTTT	CASTRVASGYNQPQHF
-	TRBV5-6	-	TRBJ1-2	TGTGCCAGCAGCTTAAATTCTAACTATGGCTACACCTTC	CASSLNSNYGYTF
-	TRBV18	-	TRBJ1-6	TGTGCCAGCACCAAGGAACTGGACAGTAATTCACCCCTCCACTTT	CASTKELDSNSPLHF
-	TRBV20-1	TRBD2	TRBJ2-6	TGCAGTGCCCCGAGAGGTGAGGCGGGAGGGACTGGGGCCAACGTCCTGACTTTC	CSAPRGEAGGTGANVLTF
-	TRBV6-5	-	TRBJ2-2	TGTGCCAGCAGTCGGGCTGGGGGCGACACCGGGGAGCTGTTTTTT	CASSRAGGDTGELFF
once	TRBV20-1	-	TRBJ1-6	TGCAGTGCTAGAGATCGGGGCAGGGGCCTCTCACCCCTCCACTTT	CSARDRGRGLSPLHF
once	TRBV29-1	-	TRBJ2-2	TGCAGCGTTGAAGATTTGACCGGGGAGCTGTTTTTT	CSVEDLTGELFF
-	TRBV13	-	TRBJ2-1	TGTGCCAGCCCTGGGGGGTCCGGTGAGCAGTTCTTC	CASPGGSGEQFF
-	TRBV2	TRBD1	TRBJ2-7	TGTGCCAGCACCTGGTCCCGGGACAGGGGTACGCGCGAGCAGTACTTC	CASTWSRDRGTREQYF
-	TRBV19	-	TRBJ1-3	TGTGCCAGCCATGACGTCGGTGGCCCTGGAAACACCATATATTTT	CASHDVGGPGNTIYF
-	TRBV20-1	-	TRBJ1-2	TGCAGCGCTAGGCCAGTTAACTATGGCTACACCTTC	CSARPVNYGYTF
-	TRBV14	-	TRBJ1-3	TGTGCCAGCAGTCTTGATCGAGGACGGTACTCTGGAAACACCATATATTTT	CASSLDRGRYSGNTIYF
-	TRBV7-3	-	TRBJ1-3	TGTGCCAGCAGCTTATCGGCCGCTGGAAACACCACATATTTT	CASSLSAAGNTTYF
-	TRBV4-1	TRBD2	TRBJ2-7	TGCGCCAGCAGCCAAGATAGCGGGGGGGACGAGCAGTACTTC	CASSQDSGGDEQYF
-	TRBV4-2	-	TRBJ1-3	TGTGCCAGCAGCCAAGATCCCCCCGACTCTGAAAACACCATATATTTT	CASSQDPPDSENTIYF
-	TRBV7-9	-	TRBJ1-5	TGTGCCAGCAGCTCCCCGGGACTCAATCAGCCCCAGCATTTT	CASSSPGLNQPQHF
-	TRBV6-5	-	TRBJ2-7	TGTGCCAGCACCATGGCCTCCGAGAGAAACTACGAGCAGTACTTC	CASTMASERNYEQYF
-	TRBV2	-	TRBJ2-4	TGTGCCAGCAGACCTGATGATGGAACCAAAAACATTCAGTACTTC	CASRPDDGTKNIQYF
-	TRBV3-1	-	TRBJ2-1	TGTGCCAGCAGCCAACGAAGCGGGGAGCAGTTCTTC	CASSQRSGEQFF
-	TRBV6-2/TRBV6-3	TRBD2	TRBJ2-7	TGTGCCAGCAGCCCGAGCGGGGGCCTCTACGAGCAGTACTTC	CASSPSGGLYEQYF
-	TRBV5-5	-	TRBJ2-1	TGTGCCAGCAGCTACCGAACAGGGGGGGCCTACAATGAGCAGTTCTTC	CASSYRTGGAYNEQFF
-	TRBV5-1	TRBD2	TRBJ2-3	TGCGCCAGCAGCTTTTCGAGCGGGGGCACAGATACGCAGTATTTT	CASSFSSGGTDTQYF
-	TRBV5-4	TRBD2	TRBJ2-2	TGTGCCAGCGGGCGGGAGGGGAACACCGGGGAGCTGTTTTTT	CASGREGNTGELFF
-	TRBV2	-	TRBJ2-2	TGTGCCAGCAGCGTGGGACTGAGCACCGGGGAGCTGTTTTTT	CASSVGLSTGELFF
-	TRBV5-1	-	TRBJ2-3	TGCGCCAGCAGCTTGGACTACTGGGGACGGGGTACGCAGTATTTT	CASSLDYWGRGTQYF
once	TRBV7-2	TRBD2	TRBJ2-5	TGTGCCAGCAGCCAAAAAGGGCTAGCGGGGACAGAGACCCAGTACTTC	CASSQKGLAGTETQYF
few	TRBV5-1	-	TRBJ2-3	TGCGCCAGCAGCTTGGGACTCGGGACGCGAGGCGGCACAGATACGCAGTATTTT	CASSLGLGTRGGTDTQYF
-	TRBV7-9	TRBD1	TRBJ1-1	TGTGCCAGCAGCACAAGGACAGGGGTCAACACTGAAGCTTTCTTT	CASSTRTGVNTEAFF
-	TRBV5-1	TRBD2	TRBJ2-3	TGCGCCAGCAGCTTGGCCGTAGCGGGGATAGATACGCAGTATTTT	CASSLAVAGIDTQYF
-	TRBV7-9	-	TRBJ1-4	TGTGCCAGCAGCTTTCCAGACCAATTTGAAAAACTGTTTTTT	CASSFPDQFEKLFF
-	TRBV2	-	TRBJ2-3	TGTGCTTCGTTAGCGGCCCGCGGGGATACGCAGTATTTT	CASLAARGDTQYF
-	TRBV19	-	TRBJ2-7	TGTGCCTCTTCCTGGACTGCACTCTCCAGCTCCTACGAGCAGTACTTC	CASSWTALSSSYEQYF
-	TRBV7-9	TRBD1	TRBJ2-2	TGTGCCAGCAGCCCACCCCAGGGGGCAGGCGGGGAGCTGTTTTTT	CASSPPQGAGGELFF
-	TRBV9	-	TRBJ2-3	TGTGCCAGCAGCGTAGGTTCAGGGAGTGGGCAGTATTTT	CASSVGSGSGQYF
-	TRBV5-1	-	TRBJ2-3	TGCGCCAGCAGCTTGGAGGTAGAGGATACGCAGTATTTT	CASSLEVEDTQYF